This T cell receptor beta chain was sequenced during a study of blood T cell repertoires in COVID-19. Across the study: From T cells, B-cell-depleted T cells, or PBMCs came the material, which was cDNA or gDNA.

This CDR3 comprises 10 residues. The V end was cut by 7 bases, the J end by 8 bases, with 9 bases between. Germline-derived CDR1 and CDR2 are SQVTM and ANQGSEA. Sequenced by immunoSEQ multiplex PCR; TCRdb stores in-frame clones only, minus some. The sample consists of around 42,000 clones, more than 75% of them appearing once. The receptor was isolated from a human donor in a cohort sampled during active COVID-19. The specimen was peripheral blood. The V gene is TRBV29-1, the J gene TRBJ2-1; D gene unclear. CDR3: CSGLRDEQFF. The CDR3, as DNA: TGCAGCGGCCTGCGAGATGAGCAGTTCTTC.